These 2 T cell receptor beta chains share one sample of origin, sequenced in a study of blood T cell repertoires in COVID-19. Clones were read by immunoSEQ multiplex PCR, and TCRdb kept only the in-frame ones, dropping some. Found here are around 250,000 clones, around 88% of them singletons; the top ten hold over 1%. The sequencing input was PBMCs or T cells enriched from blood (not recorded which). The origin of the receptors is a woman aged 40 to 49 with acute COVID-19.

The gene calls are TRBV19 and TRBJ2-7; D not certain. V lost 2 bases and J lost 5, with 4 bases in between. The CDR3 loop spans 11 amino acids. From germline, CDR1 is LNHDA and CDR2 SQIVND (reference sequence). In DNA form, the CDR3 reads TGTGCCAGTAGTATATTCAACGAGCAGTACTTC. This gives the protein CASSIFNEQYF.

The gene calls are TRBV3-1 (or the pseudogene TRBV3-2) and TRBJ1-1; no reliable D call. This CDR3 is built from 12 residues. Trimming removed 4 bases from V and 3 bases from J, with 6 bases in between. The germline gives CDR1 LGHDT, CDR2 YNNKEL (reference sequence). This CDR3 is CASSLDYTEAFF. The CDR3 bases are TGTGCCAGCAGCCTAGACTACACTGAAGCTTTCTTT.